A selection of T cell receptor beta chains follows, all from one sample in a study of tumor-infiltrating lymphocytes in localized non-small cell lung cancer. Method: immunoSEQ multiplex PCR; TCRdb's copy keeps in-frame clones and lacks some. Found here are about 12,000 clones, 75% to 90% of them singletons; the top ten hold roughly 3.7%. The specimen sequenced was uninvolved lung tissue not adjacent to the tumor. Receptors were obtained from a human donor with non-small cell lung cancer. Each CDR3 is given with its conserved first and last residue. A D gene is named only where the DNA matches it firmly. Size is stated for part of the rows, as once, few or many counts, or as a class when the clone is expanded.

j_gene: TRBJ1-1
abundance: .
v_gene: TRBV18
d_gene: TRBD1
CDR3nt: TGTGCCAGCTCACGGACAGGGGGGGGGACTGAAGCTTTCTTT
CDR3aa: CASSRTGGGTEAFF

j_gene: TRBJ1-5
abundance: .
v_gene: TRBV6-6
d_gene: .
CDR3nt: TGTGCCAGCAGTTACGGGGGTGTGACAAGCAATCAGCCCCAGCATTTT
CDR3aa: CASSYGGVTSNQPQHF

j_gene: TRBJ1-2
abundance: .
v_gene: TRBV28
d_gene: .
CDR3nt: TGTGCCAGCAAAACGGGGACCCTGGGCTACACCTTC
CDR3aa: CASKTGTLGYTF

j_gene: TRBJ2-7
abundance: .
v_gene: TRBV28
d_gene: .
CDR3nt: TGTGCCAGCAGTACGACGTGGGAGCAGTACTTC
CDR3aa: CASSTTWEQYF

j_gene: TRBJ2-3
abundance: .
v_gene: TRBV5-1
d_gene: .
CDR3nt: TGCGCCAGCAGCGAAGGGGGTTACACAGATACGCAGTATTTT
CDR3aa: CASSEGGYTDTQYF

j_gene: TRBJ1-5
abundance: .
v_gene: TRBV10-1
d_gene: .
CDR3nt: TGCGCCAGCAGTGAGAGTGGTCAGCCCCAGCATTTT
CDR3aa: CASSESGQPQHF

j_gene: TRBJ2-2
abundance: .
v_gene: TRBV5-1
d_gene: .
CDR3nt: TGCGCCAGCAGGGGGGAATCGGTCACCGGGGAGCTGTTTTTT
CDR3aa: CASRGESVTGELFF

j_gene: TRBJ1-2
abundance: .
v_gene: TRBV18
d_gene: .
CDR3nt: TGTGCCAGCTCACCAGCCAGGGGCAGGGGAGGCTACACCTTC
CDR3aa: CASSPARGRGGYTF

j_gene: TRBJ2-2
abundance: .
v_gene: TRBV5-4
d_gene: .
CDR3nt: TGTGCCAGCAGCTTGGAATGGGCGGGGACCGGGGAGCTGTTTTTT
CDR3aa: CASSLEWAGTGELFF

j_gene: TRBJ1-1
abundance: .
v_gene: TRBV11-2
d_gene: TRBD1
CDR3nt: TGTGCCAGCAGCAAACGACAGGGAAGTACTATGAACACTGAAGCTTTCTTT
CDR3aa: CASSKRQGSTMNTEAFF

j_gene: TRBJ1-1
abundance: once
v_gene: TRBV4-2
d_gene: TRBD1
CDR3nt: TGTGCCAGCAGCCAACAACAGGGGGCACAAACTGAAGCTTTCTTT
CDR3aa: CASSQQQGAQTEAFF

j_gene: TRBJ2-3
abundance: .
v_gene: TRBV28
d_gene: TRBD2
CDR3nt: TGTGCCAGCAGTTTTTTGGGACTAGCGGACCGCACAGATACGCAGTATTTT
CDR3aa: CASSFLGLADRTDTQYF

j_gene: TRBJ2-7
abundance: .
v_gene: TRBV7-9
d_gene: .
CDR3nt: TGTGCCAGCACCATGGACAGCACCTACGAGCAGTACTTC
CDR3aa: CASTMDSTYEQYF

j_gene: TRBJ2-7
abundance: .
v_gene: TRBV6-1
d_gene: .
CDR3nt: TGTGCCAGCAGTGAGCCTAGACCCCTGAACGAGCAGTACTTC
CDR3aa: CASSEPRPLNEQYF

j_gene: TRBJ2-4
abundance: .
v_gene: TRBV30
d_gene: TRBD1
CDR3nt: TGTGCCGCGGACAGGGCGTCGGCCAAAAACATTCAGTACTTC
CDR3aa: CAADRASAKNIQYF

j_gene: TRBJ1-6
abundance: .
v_gene: TRBV30
d_gene: .
CDR3nt: TGTGCCTGGAGTGGACAGTACTCACCCCTCCACTTT
CDR3aa: CAWSGQYSPLHF

j_gene: TRBJ1-5
abundance: .
v_gene: TRBV11-2
d_gene: .
CDR3nt: TGTGCCAGCAGCTTAGATTGGAATCAGCCCCAGCATTTT
CDR3aa: CASSLDWNQPQHF

j_gene: TRBJ1-3
abundance: .
v_gene: TRBV6-1
d_gene: .
CDR3nt: TGTGCCAGCAGTATTGGGCAGTCTGGAAACACCATATATTTT
CDR3aa: CASSIGQSGNTIYF

j_gene: TRBJ2-5
abundance: .
v_gene: TRBV5-1
d_gene: TRBD1
CDR3nt: TGCGCCAGCAGCCCCGGAGACAGGGCGGCGGAGACCCAGTACTTC
CDR3aa: CASSPGDRAAETQYF

j_gene: TRBJ2-7
abundance: .
v_gene: TRBV5-1
d_gene: TRBD1
CDR3nt: TGCGCCAGCAGCGACAGGGGTACGGGCGAGCAGTACTTC
CDR3aa: CASSDRGTGEQYF

j_gene: TRBJ1-2
abundance: .
v_gene: TRBV18
d_gene: TRBD1
CDR3nt: TGTGCCAGCTCACTGGGACAGGACTATGGCTACACCTTC
CDR3aa: CASSLGQDYGYTF

j_gene: TRBJ2-1
abundance: .
v_gene: TRBV5-1
d_gene: TRBD2
CDR3nt: TGCGCCAGCAGCGAAATAGCGGGAGAAGCCAATGAGCAGTTCTTC
CDR3aa: CASSEIAGEANEQFF

j_gene: TRBJ1-2
abundance: .
v_gene: TRBV6-1
d_gene: .
CDR3nt: TGTGCCAGCAGAGACTCAGGGCTGAGTGGCTACACCTTC
CDR3aa: CASRDSGLSGYTF

j_gene: TRBJ2-1
abundance: .
v_gene: TRBV11-1
d_gene: .
CDR3nt: TGTGCCAGCAGCTTAGAACGTCGACAGTACAATGAGCAGTTCTTC
CDR3aa: CASSLERRQYNEQFF

j_gene: TRBJ2-3
abundance: once
v_gene: TRBV5-4
d_gene: .
CDR3nt: TGTGCCAGCAGCTTGCCGGGGAGTAGCACAGATACGCAGTATTTT
CDR3aa: CASSLPGSSTDTQYF

j_gene: TRBJ2-1
abundance: .
v_gene: TRBV5-1
d_gene: .
CDR3nt: TGCGCCAGCAGCCGGTTAGGGGTCTCCTACAATGAGCAGTTCTTC
CDR3aa: CASSRLGVSYNEQFF

j_gene: TRBJ2-7
abundance: medium-sized
v_gene: TRBV20-1
d_gene: .
CDR3nt: TGCAGTGCTAGCCAGGGATACGAGCAGTACTTC
CDR3aa: CSASQGYEQYF

j_gene: TRBJ2-7
abundance: once
v_gene: TRBV11-3
d_gene: .
CDR3nt: TGTGCCAGCAGCTTAGGGTTCACCGAATCCTACGAGCAGTACTTC
CDR3aa: CASSLGFTESYEQYF

j_gene: TRBJ2-2
abundance: .
v_gene: TRBV18
d_gene: TRBD1
CDR3nt: TGTGCCAGCTCACCCCTTACGAGGACAGGGGACACCGGGGAGCTGTTTTTT
CDR3aa: CASSPLTRTGDTGELFF

j_gene: TRBJ2-4
abundance: .
v_gene: TRBV30
d_gene: .
CDR3nt: TGTGCCTGGAGCGCGCCACTAGCCAAAAACATTCAGTACTTC
CDR3aa: CAWSAPLAKNIQYF

j_gene: TRBJ1-5
abundance: .
v_gene: TRBV6-5
d_gene: .
CDR3nt: TGTGCCAGCAGTTCCCAGGGGAATCAGCCCCAGCATTTT
CDR3aa: CASSSQGNQPQHF

j_gene: TRBJ2-2
abundance: .
v_gene: TRBV6-1
d_gene: .
CDR3nt: TGTGCCAGCAGTGAAGGTCAGGGATCCGGGGAGCTGTTTTTT
CDR3aa: CASSEGQGSGELFF

j_gene: TRBJ1-3
abundance: .
v_gene: TRBV7-2
d_gene: .
CDR3nt: TGTGCCAGCAGCGATGACGGGGTCTCTGGAAACACCATATATTTT
CDR3aa: CASSDDGVSGNTIYF

j_gene: TRBJ2-3
abundance: once
v_gene: TRBV5-1
d_gene: .
CDR3nt: TGCGCCAGCAGCCTGACCCGGGTGGGTGGCACAGATACGCAGTATTTT
CDR3aa: CASSLTRVGGTDTQYF

j_gene: TRBJ2-5
abundance: .
v_gene: TRBV6-1
d_gene: .
CDR3nt: TGTGCCAGCAGTAGGCTGGGGGCGCGGGAGACCCAGTACTTC
CDR3aa: CASSRLGARETQYF

j_gene: TRBJ1-2
abundance: .
v_gene: TRBV6-9
d_gene: .
CDR3nt: TGTGCCAGCAGTTGGGGAAGGGCCGCTAACTATGGCTACACCTTC
CDR3aa: CASSWGRAANYGYTF

j_gene: TRBJ1-2
abundance: .
v_gene: TRBV6-5
d_gene: .
CDR3nt: TGTGCCAGCAACAGTGCTGGTACCGGCTACACCTTC
CDR3aa: CASNSAGTGYTF

j_gene: TRBJ1-2
abundance: .
v_gene: TRBV5-1
d_gene: .
CDR3nt: TGCGCCAGCAGCTTGGAAGCGGGACCTAACTATGGCTACACCTTC
CDR3aa: CASSLEAGPNYGYTF

j_gene: TRBJ2-1
abundance: .
v_gene: TRBV5-1
d_gene: .
CDR3nt: TGCGCCAGCAGCTTGGACGGATTGGAGGACAATGAGCAGTTCTTC
CDR3aa: CASSLDGLEDNEQFF

j_gene: TRBJ1-1
abundance: .
v_gene: TRBV7-9
d_gene: TRBD1
CDR3nt: TGTGCCAGCAGCGGACAGGGAGGAGGGACTGAAGCTTTCTTT
CDR3aa: CASSGQGGGTEAFF

j_gene: TRBJ2-2
abundance: .
v_gene: TRBV6-5
d_gene: TRBD2
CDR3nt: TGTGCCAGCAGCTACACTAGCGGGGGGGCCGAGCTGTTTTTT
CDR3aa: CASSYTSGGAELFF

j_gene: TRBJ2-2
abundance: .
v_gene: TRBV29-1
d_gene: .
CDR3nt: TGCAGCGTTGGAGGGGACCCATACACCGGGGAGCTGTTTTTT
CDR3aa: CSVGGDPYTGELFF

j_gene: TRBJ1-2
abundance: .
v_gene: TRBV7-2
d_gene: .
CDR3nt: TGTGCCAGCAGCTTAGCAGCCGGGGGCGACTATGGCTACACCTTC
CDR3aa: CASSLAAGGDYGYTF

j_gene: TRBJ2-1
abundance: .
v_gene: TRBV29-1
d_gene: TRBD1
CDR3nt: TGCAGCGTTGTATTGGTTTGGGACAGGCTGTACTCCTACAATGAGCAGTTCTTC
CDR3aa: CSVVLVWDRLYSYNEQFF

j_gene: TRBJ2-7
abundance: .
v_gene: TRBV6-1
d_gene: .
CDR3nt: TGTGCCAGCAGTCCCACCGACGAGCAGTACTTC
CDR3aa: CASSPTDEQYF

j_gene: TRBJ2-1
abundance: once
v_gene: TRBV7-8
d_gene: .
CDR3nt: TGTGCCAGCAGCTTGGCCAGGCGGAATGAGCAGTTCTTC
CDR3aa: CASSLARRNEQFF

j_gene: TRBJ1-2
abundance: .
v_gene: TRBV2
d_gene: TRBD1
CDR3nt: TGTGCCAGCAGTGGGATCCGGGACAGGGTTTCCTACTATGGCTACACCTTC
CDR3aa: CASSGIRDRVSYYGYTF